This T cell receptor (beta chain) was obtained from a study of T cell responses to AZD1222 COVID-19 vaccine. Overall study findings and caveats: Donors were mostly white British, more females; clonal diversity possibly underestimated.

On this clone: The antigen is undetermined.

CDR3 length: 14 residues. V was clipped by 7 bases and J by 1 base, with 14 bases between them. The germline V gene encodes CDR1 SGHRS and CDR2 YFSETQ. Produced via immunoSEQ multiplex PCR; TCRdb's table is partial and in-frame only. Of about 110,000 clones listed, about 90% are singletons. V usage is TRBV5-1 and J usage is TRBJ1-1; D remains ambiguous. The specimen comprised peripheral blood, sampled on day 0 of AZD1222 vaccination. The TCR originated in an adult in good health. The CDR3 DNA reads TGCGCCAGCGGCCCGGGGTCCTCGAACACTGAAGCTTTCTTT. It encodes CASGPGSSNTEAFF.